This TCR beta chain appears in the sequencing data of a study of cytomegalovirus exposure and HLA in healthy donors. Study conclusions and caveats: A later analysis linked a missense DCLRE1C variant to TCR beta V- and J-gene trimming. Across donors, most TCRs were seen rarely, yet some public ones were widespread.

Each donor's status was that of a healthy bone marrow donor. Unrecorded immune exposure was likely among donors, who were nominally healthy when sampled. There are a few counts of this clone. Antigen unknown. Primers for the PCR totalled 60 Vbeta and 13 Jbeta. TCRdb keeps only in-frame clones here, not all; method: immunoSEQ multiplex PCR. Of around 58,000 clones detected, under 85% appear once; the ten largest clones hold roughly 5%. Between the trimmed V and J ends, which lost 0 bases and 8 bases, there was a span of 7 bases. The CDR3 extends over 12 amino acids. Per germline, CDR1 SEHNR and CDR2 FQNEAQ (reference sequence).

The TCR comes from a male donor in good health and CMV-seropositive. The sample comprised PBMCs. The V call is TRBV7-9, the J call TRBJ1-2; D ambiguous. The CDR3 nucleotides are TGTGCCAGCAGCTTAGCCGCGAAAGGCTACACCTTC. Amino acids: CASSLAAKGYTF.